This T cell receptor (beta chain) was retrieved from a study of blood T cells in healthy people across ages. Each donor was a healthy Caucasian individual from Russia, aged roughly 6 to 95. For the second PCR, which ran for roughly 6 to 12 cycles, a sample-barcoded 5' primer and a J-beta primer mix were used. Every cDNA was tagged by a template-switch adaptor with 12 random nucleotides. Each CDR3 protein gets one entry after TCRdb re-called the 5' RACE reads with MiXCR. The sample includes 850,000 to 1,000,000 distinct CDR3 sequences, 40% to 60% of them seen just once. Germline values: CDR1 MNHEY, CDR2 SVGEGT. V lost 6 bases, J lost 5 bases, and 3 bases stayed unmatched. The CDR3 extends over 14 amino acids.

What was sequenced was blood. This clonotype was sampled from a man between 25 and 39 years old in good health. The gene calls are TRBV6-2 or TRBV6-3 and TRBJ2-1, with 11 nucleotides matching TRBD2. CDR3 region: CASSVAGGNNEQFF. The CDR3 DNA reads TGTGCCAGCAGCGTAGCGGGGGGGAACAATGAGCAGTTCTTC.